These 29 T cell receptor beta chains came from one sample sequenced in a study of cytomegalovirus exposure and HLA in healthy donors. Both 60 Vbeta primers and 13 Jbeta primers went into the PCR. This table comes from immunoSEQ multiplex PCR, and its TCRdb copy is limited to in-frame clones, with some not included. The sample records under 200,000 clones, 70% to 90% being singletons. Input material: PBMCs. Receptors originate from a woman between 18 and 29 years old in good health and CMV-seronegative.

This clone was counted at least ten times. The CDR3 nucleotides are TGCGCCAGCAGCCCGAGGGATGTCTACGAGCAGTACTTC. Amino acid sequence: CASSPRDVYEQYF. The chain is built from TRBV5-1 and TRBJ2-7, with D possibly being TRBD2 (5 bases). Trimming removed 4 bases at V and 3 bases at J, with 11 bases between. The CDR3 is 13 residues long. Germline lookup yields CDR1 SGHRS and CDR2 YFSETQ.

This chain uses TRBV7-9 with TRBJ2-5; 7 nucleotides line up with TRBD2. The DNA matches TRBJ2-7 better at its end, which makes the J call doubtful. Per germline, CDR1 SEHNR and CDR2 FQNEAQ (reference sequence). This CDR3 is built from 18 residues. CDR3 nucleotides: TGTGCCAGCAGCCCTCCCCGGGGATGGGGGGGAGTGAGGAACGAGCAGTACTTC. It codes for CASSPPRGWGGVRNEQYF.

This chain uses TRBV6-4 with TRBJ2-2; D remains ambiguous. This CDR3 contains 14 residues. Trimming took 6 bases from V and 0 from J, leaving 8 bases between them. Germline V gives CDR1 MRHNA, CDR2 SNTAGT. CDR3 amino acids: CASSVGTNTGELFF. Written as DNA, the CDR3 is TGTGCCAGCAGCGTGGGCACGAACACCGGGGAGCTGTTTTTT.

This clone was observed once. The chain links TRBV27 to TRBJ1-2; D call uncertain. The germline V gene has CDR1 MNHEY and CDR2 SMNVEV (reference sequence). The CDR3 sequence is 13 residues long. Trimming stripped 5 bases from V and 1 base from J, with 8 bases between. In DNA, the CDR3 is TGTGCCAGCAGTCCCGGGATTAACTATGGCTACACCTTC. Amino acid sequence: CASSPGINYGYTF.

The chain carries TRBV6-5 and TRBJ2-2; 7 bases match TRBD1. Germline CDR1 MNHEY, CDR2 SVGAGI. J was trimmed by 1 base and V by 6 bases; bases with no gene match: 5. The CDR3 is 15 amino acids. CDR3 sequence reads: CASSSGTVNTGELFF. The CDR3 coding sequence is TGTGCCAGCAGCTCCGGGACAGTGAACACCGGGGAGCTGTTTTTT.

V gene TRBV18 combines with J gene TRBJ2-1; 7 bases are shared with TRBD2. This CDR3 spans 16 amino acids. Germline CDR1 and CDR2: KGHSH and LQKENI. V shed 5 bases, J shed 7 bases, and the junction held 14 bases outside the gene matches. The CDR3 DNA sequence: TGTGCCAGCTCAGTCGGGAGGACTACTCTTAGGAATGAGCAGTTCTTC. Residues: CASSVGRTTLRNEQFF.

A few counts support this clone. CDR3 sequence reads: CASSLWEADTQYF. The CDR3 DNA is TGCGCCAGCAGCTTGTGGGAGGCAGATACGCAGTATTTT. The chain uses TRBV5-1 and TRBJ2-3, with D possibly TRBD2 on 6 matching bases. The V gene's germline CDR1 is SGHRS and CDR2 YFSETQ. This CDR3 has 13 residues. Trimming pared 1 base from V and 4 bases from J, leaving 7 bases between.

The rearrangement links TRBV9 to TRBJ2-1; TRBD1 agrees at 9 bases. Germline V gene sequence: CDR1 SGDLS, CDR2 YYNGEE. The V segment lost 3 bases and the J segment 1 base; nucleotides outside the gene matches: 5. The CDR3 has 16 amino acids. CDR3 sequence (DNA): TGTGCCAGCAGCGACACGGGACAGGGATCCTACAATGAGCAGTTCTTC. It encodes CASSDTGQGSYNEQFF.

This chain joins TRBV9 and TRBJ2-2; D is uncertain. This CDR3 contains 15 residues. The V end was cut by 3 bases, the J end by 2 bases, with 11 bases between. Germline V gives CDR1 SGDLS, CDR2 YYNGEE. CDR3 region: CASSALVINTGELFF. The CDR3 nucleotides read TGTGCCAGCAGCGCCCTAGTAATCAACACCGGGGAGCTGTTTTTT. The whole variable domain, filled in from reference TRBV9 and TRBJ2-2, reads DSGVTQTPKHLITATGQRVTLRCSPRSGDLSVYWYQQSLDQGLQFLIQYYNGEERAKGNILERFSAQQFPDLHSELNLSSLELGDSALYFCASSALVINTGELFFGEGSRLTVL.

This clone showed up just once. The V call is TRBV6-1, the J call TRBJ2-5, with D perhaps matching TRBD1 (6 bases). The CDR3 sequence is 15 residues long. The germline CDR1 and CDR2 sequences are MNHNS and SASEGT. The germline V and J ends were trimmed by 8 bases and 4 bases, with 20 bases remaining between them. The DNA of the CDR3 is TGTGCCAGCGGTACAGGGTTGGAAGCGTCAGAGACCCAGTACTTC. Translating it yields CASGTGLEASETQYF.

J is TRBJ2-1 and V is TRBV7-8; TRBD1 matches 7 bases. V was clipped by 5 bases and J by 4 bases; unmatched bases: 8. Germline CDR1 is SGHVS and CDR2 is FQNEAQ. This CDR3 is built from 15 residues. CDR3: CASSVTGQSYNEQFF. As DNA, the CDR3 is TGTGCCAGCAGCGTAACGGGACAGTCTTACAATGAGCAGTTCTTC.

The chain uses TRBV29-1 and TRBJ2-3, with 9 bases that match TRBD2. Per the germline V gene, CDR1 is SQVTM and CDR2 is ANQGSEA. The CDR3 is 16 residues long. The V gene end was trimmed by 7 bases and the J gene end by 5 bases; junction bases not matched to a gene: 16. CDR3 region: CSAGLAPWREEDTQYF. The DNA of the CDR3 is TGCAGCGCTGGACTAGCGCCCTGGAGGGAGGAAGATACGCAGTATTTT.

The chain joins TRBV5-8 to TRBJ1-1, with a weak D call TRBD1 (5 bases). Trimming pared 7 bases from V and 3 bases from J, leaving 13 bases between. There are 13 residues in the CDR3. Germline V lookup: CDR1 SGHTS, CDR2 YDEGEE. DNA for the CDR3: TGTGCCAGCGGGGCAGGGAGGGACACTGAAGCTTTCTTT. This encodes CASGAGRDTEAFF.

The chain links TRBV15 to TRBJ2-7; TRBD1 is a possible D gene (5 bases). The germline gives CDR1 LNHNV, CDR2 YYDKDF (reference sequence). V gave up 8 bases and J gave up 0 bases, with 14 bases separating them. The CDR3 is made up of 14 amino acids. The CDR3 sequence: CATCAGPSSYEQYF. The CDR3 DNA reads TGTGCCACCTGCGCAGGGCCAAGCTCCTACGAGCAGTACTTC.

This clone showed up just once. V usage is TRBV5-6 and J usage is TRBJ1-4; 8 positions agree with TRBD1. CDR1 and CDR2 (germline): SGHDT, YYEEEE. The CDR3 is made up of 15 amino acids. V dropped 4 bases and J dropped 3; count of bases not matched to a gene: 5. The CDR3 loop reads CASSPRDRSNEKLFF. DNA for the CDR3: TGTGCCAGCAGCCCCCGGGACAGGTCTAATGAAAAACTGTTTTTT. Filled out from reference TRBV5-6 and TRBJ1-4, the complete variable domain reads DAGVTQSPTHLIKTRGQQVTLRCSPKSGHDTVSWYQQALGQGPQFIFQYYEEEERQRGNFPDRFSGHQFPNYSSELNVNALLLGDSALYLCASSPRDRSNEKLFFGSGTQLSVL.

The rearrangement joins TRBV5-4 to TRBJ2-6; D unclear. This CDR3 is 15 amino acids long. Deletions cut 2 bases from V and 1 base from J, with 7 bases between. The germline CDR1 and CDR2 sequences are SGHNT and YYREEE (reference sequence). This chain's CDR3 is CASSFRDSGANVLTF. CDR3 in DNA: TGTGCCAGCAGCTTCCGAGATTCTGGGGCCAACGTCCTGACTTTC.

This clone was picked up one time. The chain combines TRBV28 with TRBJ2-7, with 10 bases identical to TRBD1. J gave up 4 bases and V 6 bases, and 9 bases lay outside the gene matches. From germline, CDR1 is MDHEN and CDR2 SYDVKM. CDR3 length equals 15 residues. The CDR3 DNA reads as TGTGCCAGCAGCTCCTCAGGGACAGGGGTATACGAGCAGTACTTC. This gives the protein CASSSSGTGVYEQYF.

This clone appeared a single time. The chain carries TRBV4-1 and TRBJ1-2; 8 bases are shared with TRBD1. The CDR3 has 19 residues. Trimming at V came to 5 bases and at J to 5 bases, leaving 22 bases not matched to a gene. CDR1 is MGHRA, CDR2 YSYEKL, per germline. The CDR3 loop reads CASSGPPGAGQEKVYGYTF. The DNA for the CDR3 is TGCGCCAGCAGCGGCCCGCCGGGAGCGGGACAGGAGAAGGTGTATGGCTACACCTTC.

CDR3: CASSLGQGGDIQYF. In DNA, the CDR3 is TGTGCCAGCAGTTTAGGACAGGGTGGGGACATTCAGTACTTC. The chain couples TRBV28 to TRBJ2-4, with TRBD1 matching over 8 bases. Germline V lookup: CDR1 MDHEN, CDR2 SYDVKM. The CDR3 consists of 14 residues. V trimming: 2 bases; J trimming: 8 bases; junction bases outside the gene matches: 5. Looking up the rest from reference TRBV28 and TRBJ2-4 gives the full variable domain: DVKVTQSSRYLVKRTGEKVFLECVQDMDHENMFWYRQDPGLGLRLIYFSYDVKMKEKGDIPEGYSVSREKKERFSLILESASTNQTSMYLCASSLGQGGDIQYFGAGTRLSVL.

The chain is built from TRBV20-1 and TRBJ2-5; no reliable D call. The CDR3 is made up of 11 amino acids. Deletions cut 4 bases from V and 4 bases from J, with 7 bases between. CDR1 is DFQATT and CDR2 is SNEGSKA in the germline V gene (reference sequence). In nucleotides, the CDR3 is TGCAGTGCTACAGGTTTAGAGACCCAGTACTTC. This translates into CSATGLETQYF.

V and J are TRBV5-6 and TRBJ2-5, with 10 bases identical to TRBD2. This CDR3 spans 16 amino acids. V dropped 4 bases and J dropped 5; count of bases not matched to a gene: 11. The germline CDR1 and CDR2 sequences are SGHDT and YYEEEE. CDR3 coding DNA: TGTGCCAGCAGCCAGCAACTAGCGGGAAGTCGGGAGACCCAGTACTTC. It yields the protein CASSQQLAGSRETQYF.

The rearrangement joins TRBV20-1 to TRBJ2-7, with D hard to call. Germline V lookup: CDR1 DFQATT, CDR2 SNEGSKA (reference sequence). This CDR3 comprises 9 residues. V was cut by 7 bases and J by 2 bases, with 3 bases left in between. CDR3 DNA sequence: TGCAGTGTAGCCTACGAGCAGTACTTC. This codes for CSVAYEQYF.

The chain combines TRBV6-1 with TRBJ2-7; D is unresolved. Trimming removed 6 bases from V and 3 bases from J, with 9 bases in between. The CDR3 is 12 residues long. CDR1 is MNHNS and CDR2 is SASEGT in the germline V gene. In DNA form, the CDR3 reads TGTGCCAGCAGCGAACACAGCTACGAGCAGTACTTC. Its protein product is CASSEHSYEQYF.

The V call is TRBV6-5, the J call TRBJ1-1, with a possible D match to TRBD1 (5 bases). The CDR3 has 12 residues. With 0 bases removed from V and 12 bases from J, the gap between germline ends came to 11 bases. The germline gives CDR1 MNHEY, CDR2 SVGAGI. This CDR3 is CASSYSTELPFF. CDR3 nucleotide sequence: TGTGCCAGCAGTTACTCGACAGAACTTCCTTTCTTT.

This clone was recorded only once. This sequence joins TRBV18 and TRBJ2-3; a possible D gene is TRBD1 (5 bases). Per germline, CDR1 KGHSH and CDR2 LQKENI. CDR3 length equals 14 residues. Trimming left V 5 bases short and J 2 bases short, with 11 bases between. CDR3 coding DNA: TGTGCCAGCTCAACAGGTCTAACCACAGATACGCAGTATTTT. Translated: CASSTGLTTDTQYF.

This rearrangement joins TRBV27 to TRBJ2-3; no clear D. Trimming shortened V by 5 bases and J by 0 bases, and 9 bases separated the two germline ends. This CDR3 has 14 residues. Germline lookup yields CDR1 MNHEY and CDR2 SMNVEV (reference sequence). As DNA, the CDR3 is TGTGCCAGCAGTCGGTATGCTAGCACAGATACGCAGTATTTT. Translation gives CASSRYASTDTQYF.

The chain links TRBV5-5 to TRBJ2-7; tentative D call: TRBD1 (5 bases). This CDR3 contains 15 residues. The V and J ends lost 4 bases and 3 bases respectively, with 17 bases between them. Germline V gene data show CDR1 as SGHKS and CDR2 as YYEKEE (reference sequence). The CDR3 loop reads CASSPSATAHYEQYF. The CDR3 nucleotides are TGTGCCAGCAGCCCTTCCGCGACAGCCCACTACGAGCAGTACTTC. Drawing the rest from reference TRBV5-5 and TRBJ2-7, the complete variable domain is DAGVTQSPTHLIKTRGQQVTLRCSPISGHKSVSWYQQVLGQGPQFIFQYYEKEERGRGNFPDRFSARQFPNYSSELNVNALLLGDSALYLCASSPSATAHYEQYFGPGTRLTVT.

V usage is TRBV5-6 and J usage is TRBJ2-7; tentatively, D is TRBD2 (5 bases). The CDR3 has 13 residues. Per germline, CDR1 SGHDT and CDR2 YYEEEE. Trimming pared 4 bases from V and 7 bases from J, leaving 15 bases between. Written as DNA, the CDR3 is TGTGCCAGCAGCCAATGGACTCTCTCAGAGCAGTACTTC. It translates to CASSQWTLSEQYF.

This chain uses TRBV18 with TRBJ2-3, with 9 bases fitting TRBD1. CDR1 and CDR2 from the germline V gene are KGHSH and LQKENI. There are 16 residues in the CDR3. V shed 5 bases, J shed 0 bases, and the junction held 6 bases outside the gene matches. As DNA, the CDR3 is TGTGCCAGCTCAACTCGACAGGGGGTGAGCACAGATACGCAGTATTTT. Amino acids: CASSTRQGVSTDTQYF.